The clone carrying this TCR beta chain was counted ten times or more. The TCR beta CDR3 regions underwent amplification using RNA transcripts as the source. First-round RT-PCR of the TCR CDR3 relied on the HTBI primer set. TCRdb reprocessed the multiplex PCR reads with MiXCR, giving one entry per CDR3 protein. The sample lists 310,000 or so distinct CDR3 sequences; about a sixth were seen once. V lost 4 bases and J 5 bases, leaving 15 bases between the germline ends. The CDR3 runs to 15 residues. Germline CDR1 is KGHSH and CDR2 is LQKENI. These data are taken from a study of T cells in Graves' hyperthyroidism and ophthalmopathy. In the study overall: Peripheral blood was acquired at first diagnosis, ahead of any therapy whatsoever.

The receptor's source is a woman aged 55-70 years with Graves' ophthalmopathy. The chain is built from TRBV18 and TRBJ1-3; D ambiguous. Sample: blood. The CDR3 loop is CASSRRTDQRNTIYF. CDR3 DNA: TGTGCCAGCTCACGAAGGACGGACCAGAGAAACACCATATATTTT.